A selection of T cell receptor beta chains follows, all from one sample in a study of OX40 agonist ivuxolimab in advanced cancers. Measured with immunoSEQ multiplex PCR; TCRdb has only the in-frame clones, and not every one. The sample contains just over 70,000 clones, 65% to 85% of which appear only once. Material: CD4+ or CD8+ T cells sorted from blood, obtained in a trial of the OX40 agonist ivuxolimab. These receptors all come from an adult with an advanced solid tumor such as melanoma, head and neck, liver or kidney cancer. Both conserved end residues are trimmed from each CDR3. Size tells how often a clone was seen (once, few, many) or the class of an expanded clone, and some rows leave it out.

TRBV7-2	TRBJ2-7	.	ASSLGRGPFYEQY
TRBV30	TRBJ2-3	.	AWTLAGSDTQY
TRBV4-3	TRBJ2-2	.	ASSLRRDTGELF
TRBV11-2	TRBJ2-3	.	ASSPREGGQTDTQY
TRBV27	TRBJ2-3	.	ASSLSRLASTDTQY
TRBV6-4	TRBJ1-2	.	ASSAVAGENYGYT
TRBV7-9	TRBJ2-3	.	ASSSSRDTQY
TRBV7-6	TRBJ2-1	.	ASSLLRANNEQF
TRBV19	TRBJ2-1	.	ASSIQKGTGNEQF
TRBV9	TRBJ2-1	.	ASSVVPGVNYNEQF
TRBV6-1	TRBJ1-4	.	ASVGWSTTNEKLF
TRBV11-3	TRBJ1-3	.	ASSSRTAGNTIY
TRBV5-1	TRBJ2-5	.	ASSLGQGGQETQY
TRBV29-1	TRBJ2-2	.	SVNGGTGELF
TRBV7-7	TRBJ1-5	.	ASSLDRAGQPQH
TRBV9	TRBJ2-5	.	ASSVGQGIGQETQY
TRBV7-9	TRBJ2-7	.	ASSLGTGRTSEQY
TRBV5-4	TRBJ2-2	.	ASSAGQNTGELF
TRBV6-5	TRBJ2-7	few	ASSYAAGGFDEQY
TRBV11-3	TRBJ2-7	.	ASSSGQGSVEQY
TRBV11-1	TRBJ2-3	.	ASSFRQGDLGFGTDTQY
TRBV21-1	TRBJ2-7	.	ASSWDRDHEQY